What follows describes a single T cell receptor (beta chain). The data were produced by immunoSEQ multiplex PCR, yet TCRdb's version contains in-frame clones alone and is incomplete. This sample carries 50,000 to 65,000 clones, about 84% of them seen once, and the ten largest clones take about 8.1%. V shed 2 bases, J shed 7 bases, and the junction held 7 bases outside the gene matches. The length of the CDR3 is 15 residues. Germline assignment: CDR1 SGHTA and CDR2 FQGTGA. The sample comes from a study of glioma-infiltrating T cells after dendritic cell vaccination. Regarding time point: after dendritic cell vaccination, including at tumor progression/relapse.

Sequenced material: blood, taken after dendritic cell vaccination. The TCR sequence derives from a human donor with glioblastoma. The chain links TRBV7-3 to TRBJ2-1; 8 positions match TRBD2. Here the CDR3 reads CASSLGTSLRNEQFF. The CDR3 DNA reads as TGTGCCAGCAGCTTAGGGACTAGTCTGAGGAATGAGCAGTTCTTC.